Listed here are 14 T cell receptor beta chains from one sample, sequenced in a study of molecular identifiers for immune sequencing clone quantification. Via MiXCR, TCRdb re-called the PCR reads, giving one row per CDR3 protein. Of some 680,000 distinct CDR3 sequences listed, about 25% were seen once; the top ten hold 0.78%. Sequenced material: naive CD8+ T cells from blood, with Jurkat cell RNA spiked in. As to subset: FACS-sorted CD8+CD4-CCR7+CD45RA+ naive T cells. The origin of the receptors is a human donor in good health. Some libraries in this study had Jurkat cell RNA spiked in.

The chain joins TRBV6-2 or TRBV6-3 to TRBJ2-6; no clear D gene. V lost 2 bases, J lost 1 base, and 6 bases lay in between. Germline V gives CDR1 MNHEY, CDR2 SVGEGT. CDR3 length: 15 amino acids. CDR3 loop: CASSYLRSGANVLTF. CDR3 bases: TGTGCCAGCAGTTACCTCCGTTCTGGGGCCAACGTCCTGACTTTC.

Only a few counts were recorded for this clonotype. The chain employs TRBV29-1 and TRBJ2-7; tentative D call: TRBD1 (5 bases). This CDR3 spans 14 amino acids. Germline loops: CDR1 SQVTM, CDR2 ANQGSEA. The V and J ends lost 8 bases and 0 bases respectively, with 17 bases between them. The CDR3 loop reads CSIKRGASSYEQYF. The CDR3 DNA reads TGCAGCATCAAAAGGGGCGCCAGCTCCTACGAGCAGTACTTC.

This clonotype was detected a few times. The rearrangement joins TRBV28 to TRBJ2-3; D is unclear. The CDR3 consists of 13 residues. Deletions cut 4 bases from V and 6 bases from J, with 11 bases between. The germline V gene encodes CDR1 MDHEN and CDR2 SYDVKM. In DNA form, the CDR3 reads TGTGCCAGCAGTTCCGACACCGGGGATACGCAGTATTTT. Amino acid sequence: CASSSDTGDTQYF.

This clonotype has only a few counts. The V call is TRBV6-5, the J call TRBJ1-1, with D uncertain. CDR3 length equals 13 residues. Germline-derived CDR1 and CDR2 are MNHEY and SVGAGI. The V end lost 7 bases, the J end lost 7 bases, and 16 bases lay between the germline ends. The CDR3 reads CASKAGQSSEAFF. CDR3 coding DNA: TGTGCCAGCAAGGCAGGCCAGAGTAGTGAAGCTTTCTTT.

V gene TRBV20-1 combines with J gene TRBJ1-1; D unresolved. The CDR3 totals 16 residues. Germline loops: CDR1 DFQATT, CDR2 SNEGSKA (reference sequence). V lost 1 base and J lost 0, with 15 bases in between. CDR3 DNA sequence: TGCAGTGCTAGAGGCCCCTTGTCGGGCATGAACACTGAAGCTTTCTTT. Translation: CSARGPLSGMNTEAFF.

This clonotype came up a few times. The chain has TRBV3-1 and TRBJ1-4; D gene unclear. The CDR3 spans 13 residues. V was clipped by 1 base and J by 7 bases, with 7 bases between them. Germline values: CDR1 LGHDT, CDR2 YNNKEL (reference sequence). The CDR3 DNA is TGTGCCAGCAGCCAAGTCGGTTTTGAAAAACTGTTTTTT. This gives the protein CASSQVGFEKLFF.

The rearrangement uses TRBV9 and TRBJ2-1; D remains unclear. V lost 4 bases and J 5 bases, leaving 10 bases between the germline ends. CDR1 and CDR2 (germline): SGDLS, YYNGEE. The CDR3 has 13 amino acids. As DNA, the CDR3 is TGTGCCAGCAGCTCCCGGGCCGACAATGAGCAGTTCTTC. It translates to CASSSRADNEQFF.

This clonotype was detected a few times. The chain combines TRBV29-1 with TRBJ2-7; D is undetermined. V was trimmed by 8 bases and J by 0 bases, leaving 14 bases between them. CDR1 and CDR2 (germline): SQVTM, ANQGSEA. The CDR3 covers 13 residues. The CDR3 nucleotides read TGCAGCTGCTCCGACACCTTCTCCTACGAGCAGTACTTC. Protein sequence: CSCSDTFSYEQYF.

This clonotype was seen more than once but under ten times. This chain connects TRBV7-9 to TRBJ1-1, with D uncertain. This CDR3 comprises 14 residues. The V end lost 2 bases, the J end lost 6 bases, and 13 bases lay between the germline ends. Germline-derived CDR1 and CDR2 are SEHNR and FQNEAQ (reference sequence). The CDR3: CASSLTPLGSEAFF. For the CDR3, the DNA is TGTGCCAGCAGCTTAACTCCTTTAGGCTCTGAAGCTTTCTTT.

The table lists this clonotype with many counts. As DNA, the CDR3 is TGTGCCAGCAGCCCCTGGGCGGTCACAGGCACAGATACGCAGTATTTT. Amino acid sequence: CASSPWAVTGTDTQYF. This chain connects TRBV6-2 or TRBV6-3 to TRBJ2-3; D not resolved. This CDR3 has 16 residues. V was cut by 6 bases and J by 1 base, with 17 bases left in between. Germline values: CDR1 MNHEY, CDR2 SVGEGT.

The chain recombines TRBV27 with TRBJ2-2; maybe TRBD1 (6 bases). CDR3 length: 14 residues. Per the germline V gene, CDR1 is MNHEY and CDR2 is SMNVEV (reference sequence). The V end lost 6 bases, the J end lost 6 bases, and 14 bases lay between the germline ends. The CDR3 is CASRTGFHSGELFF. CDR3 DNA: TGTGCCAGCAGGACAGGTTTTCACTCCGGGGAGCTGTTTTTT.

This clonotype was observed a few times. This may stem from a read error, because a much larger clone lies one nucleotide away. Here the CDR3 DNA reads TGTGCCAGCAGTGCGGGGATTCAGCCCCAGCATTTT. This encodes CASSAGIQPQHF. V usage is TRBV6-1 and J usage is TRBJ1-5; the D is unclear. Trimming removed 4 bases at V and 6 bases at J, with 7 bases between. CDR1 is MNHNS, CDR2 SASEGT, per germline. The CDR3 loop spans 12 amino acids.

This rearrangement joins TRBV6-2 or TRBV6-3 to TRBJ2-7, with D uncertain. The CDR3 is 16 amino acids. V was clipped by 2 bases and J by 0 bases, with 14 bases between them. Germline values: CDR1 MNHEY, CDR2 SVGEGT. The CDR3 DNA reads as TGTGCCAGCAGTTACGTGGGGTCCAGATACTCCTACGAGCAGTACTTC. Amino acids: CASSYVGSRYSYEQYF.

This clonotype appeared many times. V usage is TRBV5-1 and J usage is TRBJ1-1; D gene uncertain. Germline-derived CDR1 and CDR2 are SGHRS and YFSETQ. Deletions cut 1 base from V and 1 base from J, with 8 bases between. The CDR3 sequence is 14 residues long. CDR3: CASSLQEENTEAFF. As DNA, the CDR3 is TGCGCCAGCAGCTTGCAAGAGGAGAACACTGAAGCTTTCTTT.